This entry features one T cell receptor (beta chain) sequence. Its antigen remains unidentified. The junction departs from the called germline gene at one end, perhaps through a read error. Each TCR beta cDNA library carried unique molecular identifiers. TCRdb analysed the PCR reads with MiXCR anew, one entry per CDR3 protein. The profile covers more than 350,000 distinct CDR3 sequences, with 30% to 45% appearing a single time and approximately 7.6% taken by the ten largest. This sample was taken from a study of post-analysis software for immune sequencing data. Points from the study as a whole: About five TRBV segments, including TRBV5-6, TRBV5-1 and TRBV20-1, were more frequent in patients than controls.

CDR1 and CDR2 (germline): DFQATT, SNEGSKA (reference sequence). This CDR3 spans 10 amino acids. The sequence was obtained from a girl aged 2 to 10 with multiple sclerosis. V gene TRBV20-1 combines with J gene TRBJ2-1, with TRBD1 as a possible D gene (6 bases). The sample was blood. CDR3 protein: CSAFRGEEFF. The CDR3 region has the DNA TGCAGTGCTTTCAGGGGTGAGGAGTTCTTC.